This T cell receptor (beta chain) stems from a study of Ad26.COV2.S vaccination and SARS-CoV-2 variants. General study points: Reports say spike-specific CD8+ and CD4+ T cell responses covered substantial breadth after vaccination. Individuals receiving vaccine had higher spike-specific TCR breadth than placebo recipients did.

Per the germline V gene, CDR1 is MDHEN and CDR2 is SYDVKM. V lost 6 bases and J 5 bases, leaving 11 bases between the germline ends. The CDR3 length is 13 residues. The treatment here: 15 to 20 received Ad26.COV2.S at low or high dose, single or two shots; roughly 5 received placebo; per-sample allocation not given. Specimen acquisition occurred on day 63 following the initial vaccine or placebo injection. Measured with immunoSEQ multiplex PCR; TCRdb has only the in-frame clones, and not every one. The sample lists around 300,000 clones; 90% were seen once. This clone has only a few counts. Its cognate antigen is unknown.

The rearrangement joins TRBV28 to TRBJ1-3, with TRBD1 as a possible D gene (6 bases). Sequenced material: peripheral blood, taken in a trial of Ad26.COV2.S vaccine versus placebo. This TCR derives from a person aged 18 to 59 who received the Ad26.COV2.S COVID-19 vaccine or a placebo. The CDR3, as DNA: TGTGCCAGCAGGAAAACAGGGAGAAACACCATATATTTT. It specifies CASRKTGRNTIYF.